The 30 T cell receptor beta chains given below trace back to one sample, sequenced in a study of spatial heterogeneity in lung cancer. TCRdb used MiXCR to reprocess the 5' RACE reads, holding one entry per CDR3 protein. The table lists approximately 7,700 distinct CDR3 sequences, 9.7% of them singletons, with 24% in the top ten. The time point here: sample taken at primary tumor resection. Sequencing used normal lung tissue next to the tumor, obtained at surgery. The source is a male donor with early-stage non-small cell lung cancer.

In this sample, this clonotype turned up many times. The rearrangement joins TRBV20-1 to TRBJ2-5; no reliable D call. Trimming pared 6 bases from V and 4 bases from J, leaving 9 bases between. The CDR3 has 11 amino acids. From germline, CDR1 is DFQATT and CDR2 SNEGSKA (reference sequence). The DNA of the CDR3 is TGCAGTGCAAGAAAAGGAGAGACCCAGTACTTC. Translation gives CSARKGETQYF.

This clonotype was detected many times. J is TRBJ2-7 and V is TRBV2; 9 bases agree with TRBD2. CDR1 SNHLY and CDR2 FYNNEI come from the germline V gene. The CDR3 is 14 amino acids. J gave up 0 bases and V 8 bases, and 5 bases lay outside the gene matches. The CDR3 region is CASQTTSGSYEQYF. For the CDR3, the DNA is TGTGCCAGCCAGACGACTAGCGGCTCCTACGAGCAGTACTTC.

The chain has TRBV7-2 and TRBJ2-7; TRBD2 agrees at 9 bases. V shed 4 bases, J shed 3 bases, and the junction held 10 bases outside the gene matches. The CDR3 covers 16 residues. Germline V lookup: CDR1 SGHTA, CDR2 FQGNSA. The CDR3: CASSWPLAGLCYEQYF. DNA of the CDR3: TGTGCCAGCAGCTGGCCTCTAGCGGGGCTCTGCTACGAGCAGTACTTC.

Only a few counts were recorded for this clonotype. Sequence at one end of the junction differs from germline and may be a read error. The chain is built from TRBV19 and TRBJ1-1, with D possibly TRBD1 on 5 matching bases. The CDR3 has 13 amino acids. Per the germline V gene, CDR1 is LNHDA and CDR2 is SQIVND (reference sequence). CDR3 coding DNA: TGTGCCAGTAGTATATCACGGGGGACTGAAGCTTTGTTT. Translated, it gives CASSISRGTEALF.

The rearrangement uses TRBV7-2 and TRBJ1-2; D unresolved. This CDR3 comprises 14 residues. Germline CDR1 and CDR2: SGHTA and FQGNSA. Trimming left V 5 bases short and J 0 bases short, with 10 bases between. Written as DNA, the CDR3 is TGTGCCAGCAGCCCCACCGGTACTAACTATGGCTACACCTTC. This translates into CASSPTGTNYGYTF.

This clonotype was recorded many times. The chain links TRBV5-1 to TRBJ1-2; TRBD1 matches 10 bases. Trimming cost V 2 bases and J 3 bases; bases outside gene matches: 1. This CDR3 has 14 amino acids. Per the germline V gene, CDR1 is SGHRS and CDR2 is YFSETQ. CDR3 in amino acids: CASSFGQGDYGYTF. CDR3 in DNA: TGCGCCAGCAGCTTCGGACAGGGGGACTATGGCTACACCTTC.

This clonotype has ten or more counts. J is TRBJ1-6 and V is TRBV28; D uncertain. The germline V gene has CDR1 MDHEN and CDR2 SYDVKM. The V and J ends lost 6 bases and 9 bases respectively, with 9 bases between them. The CDR3 is made up of 12 amino acids. CDR3 nucleotide sequence: TGTGCCAGCAGGGCGCTTACTTCACCCCTCCACTTT. It encodes CASRALTSPLHF.

This clonotype is medium-sized by share. The genes are TRBV25-1 and TRBJ1-1; D is uncertain. CDR3 length: 11 amino acids. V was shortened by 4 bases and J by 7 bases, with 7 bases between the two germline ends. CDR1 and CDR2 from the germline V gene are MGHDK and SYGVNS. This CDR3 reads CASSAWDEAFF. The CDR3 coding sequence is TGTGCCAGCAGTGCATGGGATGAAGCTTTCTTT.

This clonotype was detected many times. CDR3 amino acids: CASTPSSSDTQYF. CDR3 DNA: TGTGCCAGCACCCCAAGCAGTTCAGATACGCAGTATTTT. This rearrangement joins TRBV27 to TRBJ2-3, with D unresolved. The CDR3 has 13 residues. V lost 7 bases and J lost 4, with 12 bases in between. The germline V gene encodes CDR1 MNHEY and CDR2 SMNVEV (reference sequence).

The gene calls are TRBV30 and TRBJ2-7; TRBD1 matches at 12 bases. This CDR3 is built from 15 residues. Germline V gene data show CDR1 as GTSNPN and CDR2 as SVGIG (reference sequence). J gave up 5 bases and V 5 bases, and 10 bases lay outside the gene matches. CDR3 sequence: CAWRPGTGGPNEQYF. DNA of the CDR3: TGTGCCTGGCGTCCCGGGACAGGGGGCCCTAACGAGCAGTACTTC. The variable domain in full, with the rest retrieved from reference TRBV30 and TRBJ2-7, is SQTIHQWPATLVQPVGSPLSLECTVEGTSNPNLYWYRQAAGRGLQLLFYSVGIGQISSEVPQNLSASRPQDRQFILSSKKLLLSDSGFYLCAWRPGTGGPNEQYFGPGTRLTVT.

This clonotype came up many times. The chain couples TRBV5-4 to TRBJ2-1; 8 nucleotides match TRBD2. The CDR3 covers 14 residues. V gave up 4 bases and J gave up 3 bases; unmatched junction bases: 3. Germline loops: CDR1 SGHNT, CDR2 YYREEE (reference sequence). CDR3 sequence reads: CASSTREDYNEQFF. Written as DNA, the CDR3 is TGTGCCAGCAGCACGCGGGAGGACTACAATGAGCAGTTCTTC.

This clonotype was detected ten times or more. The chain recombines TRBV7-8 with TRBJ2-1, with D uncertain. CDR1 is SGHVS, CDR2 FQNEAQ, per germline. With 5 bases removed from V and 5 bases from J, the gap between germline ends came to 10 bases. The length of the CDR3 is 13 residues. The CDR3 DNA follows: TGTGCCAGCAGCCGGCGACGGAACAATGAGCAGTTCTTC. This codes for CASSRRRNNEQFF.

This clonotype has at least ten counts. The chain joins TRBV6-1 to TRBJ2-7, with 11 bases identical to TRBD1. This CDR3 region has 15 residues. Germline V lookup: CDR1 MNHNS, CDR2 SASEGT. V gave up 0 bases and J gave up 3 bases; unmatched junction bases: 1. The CDR3 nucleotides are TGTGCCAGCAGTGAAGCGGGGACAGGGGGCTACGAGCAGTACTTC. It translates to CASSEAGTGGYEQYF.

V is TRBV5-1 and J is TRBJ2-2, with D tentatively TRBD1 (5 bases). The CDR3 loop spans 15 amino acids. The germline V gene has CDR1 SGHRS and CDR2 YFSETQ. Deletions cut 0 bases from V and 0 bases from J, with 6 bases between. For the CDR3, the DNA is TGCGCCAGCAGCTTGGGGGGCGCGAACACCGGGGAGCTGTTTTTT. Translating gives CASSLGGANTGELFF.

Ten or more counts support this clonotype. DNA of the CDR3: TGTGCCAGCAGCTTAGAGGGGGCAGGACGGGGAAACACCATATATTTT. This encodes CASSLEGAGRGNTIYF. This chain joins TRBV7-6 and TRBJ1-3; the match to TRBD1 covers 7 bases. Germline loops: CDR1 SGHVS, CDR2 FNYEAQ. With V trimmed by 1 base and J by 4 bases, 7 bases remained unmatched. This CDR3 has 16 amino acids.

The sample holds many counts of this clonotype. V gene TRBV7-2 combines with J gene TRBJ1-1, with no clear D. The CDR3 covers 12 residues. Germline CDR1 SGHTA, CDR2 FQGNSA. The germline V and J ends were trimmed by 2 bases and 8 bases, with 9 bases remaining between them. CDR3 sequence reads: CASSLFSAEAFF. In nucleotides, the CDR3 is TGTGCCAGCAGCTTATTTTCGGCGGAAGCTTTCTTT. The complete variable domain, with remaining parts taken from reference TRBV7-2 and TRBJ1-1, reads GAGVSQSPSNKVTEKGKDVELRCDPISGHTALYWYRQSLGQGLEFLIYFQGNSAPDKSGLPSDRFSAERTGGSVSTLTIQRTQQEDSAVYLCASSLFSAEAFFGQGTRLTVV.

This clonotype was recorded at least ten times. This chain connects TRBV7-2 to TRBJ2-1, with TRBD1 as a possible D gene (6 bases). Germline CDR1 is SGHTA and CDR2 is FQGNSA. Between the trimmed V and J ends, which lost 4 bases and 7 bases, there was a span of 20 bases. The CDR3 covers 16 residues. CDR3 sequence reads: CASSSNPTGGRNEQFF. As DNA, the CDR3 is TGTGCCAGCAGCTCCAACCCGACAGGAGGTCGGAATGAGCAGTTCTTC.

This clonotype rates as large. The DNA for the CDR3 is TGCAGTGCTAGAACTGTGACTAGCGGGGGTTATCGCTACGAGCAGTACTTC. Protein product: CSARTVTSGGYRYEQYF. The chain carries TRBV20-1 and TRBJ2-7, with 12 bases lining up with TRBD2. This CDR3 comprises 17 residues. V lost 2 bases, J lost 3 bases, and 11 bases stayed unmatched. Germline V lookup: CDR1 DFQATT, CDR2 SNEGSKA (reference sequence).

This clonotype was found many times. The chain recombines TRBV7-6 with TRBJ1-5; 8 bases line up with TRBD1. The germline V gene encodes CDR1 SGHVS and CDR2 FNYEAQ. V lost 5 bases to trimming and J lost 2 bases; unmatched junction nucleotides: 5. The CDR3 is 15 amino acids. The CDR3 DNA sequence: TGTGCCAGCAGCCTCAGGGGGCCTGGCAATCAGCCCCAGCATTTT. Amino acid sequence: CASSLRGPGNQPQHF.

The chain carries TRBV7-5 and TRBJ2-7. TRBV7-5 is a recognized pseudogene. This CDR3 has 10 amino acids. In DNA, the CDR3 is TGTATCGTCTACTCCTACGAGCAGTACTTC. It yields the protein CIVYSYEQYF.

This clonotype showed up many times. The CDR3 is CASSLKVRIYNEQFF. The CDR3 nucleotides are TGTGCCAGCAGCTTGAAAGTGAGGATTTACAATGAGCAGTTCTTC. This chain connects TRBV5-6 to TRBJ2-1; D uncertain. Germline CDR1 and CDR2: SGHDT and YYEEEE. There are 15 residues in the CDR3. V was clipped by 1 base and J by 4 bases, with 12 bases between them.

This clonotype showed up many times. The chain uses TRBV30 and TRBJ2-1, with 8 bases aligning to TRBD1. This CDR3 is 14 amino acids long. The germline V gene encodes CDR1 GTSNPN and CDR2 SVGIG (reference sequence). CDR3 protein: CARGRQGSTNEQFF. DNA for the CDR3: TGTGCTAGGGGGAGACAGGGGTCAACCAATGAGCAGTTCTTC.

This clonotype was observed many times. The chain has TRBV20-1 and TRBJ1-1; D remains ambiguous. V was clipped by 7 bases and J by 3 bases, with 9 bases between them. This CDR3 is 11 amino acids long. From germline, CDR1 is DFQATT and CDR2 SNEGSKA (reference sequence). The CDR3 sequence is CSGREDTEAFF. Here the CDR3 DNA reads TGCAGTGGAAGGGAGGACACTGAAGCTTTCTTT.

This clonotype appeared many times. This chain connects TRBV7-2 to TRBJ1-2; TRBD1 matches 12 bases. The germline V gene encodes CDR1 SGHTA and CDR2 FQGNSA. V shed 2 bases, J shed 7 bases, and the junction held 5 bases outside the gene matches. The CDR3 has 15 amino acids. CDR3 protein: CASSLKGQGAGGYTF. The CDR3 DNA sequence: TGTGCCAGCAGCTTAAAGGGACAGGGGGCCGGTGGCTACACCTTC.

This clonotype was seen many times. The chain has TRBV20-1 and TRBJ2-4; D remains ambiguous. The CDR3 contains 12 residues. The V end lost 5 bases, the J end lost 6 bases, and 11 bases lay between the germline ends. CDR1 is DFQATT and CDR2 is SNEGSKA in the germline V gene (reference sequence). CDR3 amino acids: CSARPNGNIQYF. CDR3 in DNA: TGCAGTGCTCGGCCCAATGGAAACATTCAGTACTTC.

This clonotype was detected ten times or more. This chain links TRBV5-4 with TRBJ2-2, with unresolved D. CDR1 SGHNT and CDR2 YYREEE come from the germline V gene (reference sequence). With 3 bases removed from V and 2 bases from J, the gap between germline ends came to 11 bases. The CDR3 is 15 amino acids. CDR3 bases: TGTGCCAGCAGCTCGAGGACGGTAAACACCGGGGAGCTGTTTTTT. It yields the protein CASSSRTVNTGELFF.

The chain employs TRBV7-1 and TRBJ1-5; 8 bases map to TRBD1. TRBV7-1 is identified as an open reading frame with a role that is uncertain. V was clipped by 2 bases and J by 2 bases; unmatched bases: 2. The CDR3 runs to 15 residues. The CDR3, as DNA: TGTGCCAGCAGCTCAACGACAGGGGGCAATCAGCCCCAGCATTTT. Translating it yields CASSSTTGGNQPQHF.

This chain connects TRBV12-3 or TRBV12-4 to TRBJ1-3; 9 nucleotides match TRBD1. Germline trimming cut 7 bases from V and 0 bases from J; bases unmatched to any gene: 7. The CDR3 is 16 amino acids. For the CDR3, the DNA is TGTGCCAGCAATGCGGGACAGGGTGACTCTGGAAACACCATATATTTT. This encodes CASNAGQGDSGNTIYF.

This clonotype has ten or more counts. The chain couples TRBV5-4 to TRBJ1-2; TRBD1 agrees at 7 bases. From germline, CDR1 is SGHNT and CDR2 YYREEE (reference sequence). V trimming: 2 bases; J trimming: 5 bases; junction bases outside the gene matches: 12. The CDR3 has 16 residues. The CDR3: CASSFFSGTAPYGYTF. The CDR3 nucleotides read TGTGCCAGCAGCTTTTTTTCCGGGACAGCCCCATATGGCTACACCTTC.

In its sample, this clonotype was seen many times. The V call is TRBV11-2, the J call TRBJ2-7; TRBD1 aligns across 8 bases. Per the germline V gene, CDR1 is SGHAT and CDR2 is FQNNGV. This CDR3 spans 12 amino acids. V was pared by 2 bases and J by 6 bases, with 0 bases of the junction left unmatched. The CDR3 is CASSLQGAEQYF. The CDR3 coding sequence is TGTGCCAGCAGCTTACAGGGGGCCGAGCAGTACTTC.